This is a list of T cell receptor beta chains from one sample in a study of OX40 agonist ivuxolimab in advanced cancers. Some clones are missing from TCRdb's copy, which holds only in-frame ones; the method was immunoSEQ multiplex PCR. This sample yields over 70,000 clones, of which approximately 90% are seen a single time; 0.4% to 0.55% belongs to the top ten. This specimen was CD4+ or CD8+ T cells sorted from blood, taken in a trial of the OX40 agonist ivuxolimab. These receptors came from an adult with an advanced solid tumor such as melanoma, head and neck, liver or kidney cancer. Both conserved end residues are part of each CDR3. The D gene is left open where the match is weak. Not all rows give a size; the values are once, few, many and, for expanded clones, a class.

DNA: TGCAGCGTTCAGGGTGCGGATACGCAGTATTTT
CDR3: CSVQGADTQYF
V: TRBV29-1
D: -
J: TRBJ2-3
size: once

DNA: TGTGCCAGCAGCCCCTCCGGGACGGCCTACGAGCAGTACTTC
CDR3: CASSPSGTAYEQYF
V: TRBV11-2
D: -
J: TRBJ2-7
size: -

DNA: TGTGCCAGCAGCTTGGCAGCGACCCAGTACTTC
CDR3: CASSLAATQYF
V: TRBV5-6
D: -
J: TRBJ2-5
size: -

DNA: TGTGCCATCAGCTCTGGCGGGAGAAACACAGATACGCAGTATTTT
CDR3: CAISSGGRNTDTQYF
V: TRBV10-3
D: TRBD2
J: TRBJ2-3
size: -

DNA: TGCGCCAGCAGCTTTACTAGCGGGAGGACCACAGATACGCAGTATTTT
CDR3: CASSFTSGRTTDTQYF
V: TRBV5-1
D: TRBD2
J: TRBJ2-3
size: -

DNA: TGTGCCAGCAGTTTACAGGGCGGTAGCACTGAAGCTTTCTTT
CDR3: CASSLQGGSTEAFF
V: TRBV28
D: -
J: TRBJ1-1
size: -

DNA: TGTGCCAGGGTAGCTGACAGGGCTCTCTCCGAGCAGTACTTC
CDR3: CARVADRALSEQYF
V: TRBV21-1
D: -
J: TRBJ2-7
size: few

DNA: TGCGCCAGCAGTGTCCTAGCGGGAGTGGGGGAGCTGTTTTTT
CDR3: CASSVLAGVGELFF
V: TRBV10-1
D: TRBD2
J: TRBJ2-2
size: -

DNA: TGTGCCACCAGCAGAGGGGGGGGAAGCTACAATGAGCAGTTCTTC
CDR3: CATSRGGGSYNEQFF
V: TRBV15
D: TRBD2
J: TRBJ2-1
size: -

DNA: TGTGCCTGGAGACAGGGGGCCTACGAGCAGTACTTC
CDR3: CAWRQGAYEQYF
V: TRBV30
D: TRBD1
J: TRBJ2-7
size: once

DNA: TGTGCCAGTAGTCCCCTGGCCCAGCATAGGAGTGGCTACACCTTC
CDR3: CASSPLAQHRSGYTF
V: TRBV19
D: -
J: TRBJ1-2
size: -